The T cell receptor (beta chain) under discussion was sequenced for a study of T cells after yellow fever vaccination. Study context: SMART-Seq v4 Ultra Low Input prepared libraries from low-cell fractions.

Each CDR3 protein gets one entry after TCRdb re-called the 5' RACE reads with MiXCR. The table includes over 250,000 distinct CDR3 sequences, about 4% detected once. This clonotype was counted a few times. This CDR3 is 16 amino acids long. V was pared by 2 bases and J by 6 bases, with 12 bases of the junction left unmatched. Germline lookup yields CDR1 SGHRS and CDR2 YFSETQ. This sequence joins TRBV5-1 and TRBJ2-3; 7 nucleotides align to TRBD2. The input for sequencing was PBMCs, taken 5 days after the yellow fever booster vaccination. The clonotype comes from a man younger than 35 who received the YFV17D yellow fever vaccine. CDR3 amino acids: CASSLIPGRVPDTQYF. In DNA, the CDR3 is TGCGCCAGCAGCTTAATCCCAGGGAGGGTCCCCGATACGCAGTATTTT.